This T cell receptor beta chain was observed in a study of blood T cell repertoires in COVID-19. As for the study in general: The United States, Italy and Spain provided the acute and convalescent COVID-19 samples. Sources were T cells, B-cell-depleted T cells, or PBMCs; the material itself was cDNA or gDNA.

Per germline, CDR1 LGHDT and CDR2 YNNKEL (reference sequence). Trimming cost V 1 base and J 5 bases, with 6 bases left between them. The CDR3 length is 12 residues. Original data processing: Estimates of nucleated cell counts were drawn from the amplification of reference gene primers. Using immunoSEQ multiplex PCR, the repertoire was profiled, and TCRdb retains in-frame clones only, with some absent. V, J and clone size are those of that table, while D and trimming were read from the DNA. The sample includes 150,000 or so clones, 80% to 90% of them seen just once. A single count supports this clone. The rearrangement joins TRBV3-1 (or the pseudogene TRBV3-2) to TRBJ2-7; D unresolved. The sequence was obtained from a man older than 75 with acute or convalescent COVID-19. Sequenced: peripheral blood. The CDR3 reads CASSQVRHEQYF. The CDR3 bases are TGTGCCAGCAGCCAAGTCAGGCACGAGCAGTACTTC.